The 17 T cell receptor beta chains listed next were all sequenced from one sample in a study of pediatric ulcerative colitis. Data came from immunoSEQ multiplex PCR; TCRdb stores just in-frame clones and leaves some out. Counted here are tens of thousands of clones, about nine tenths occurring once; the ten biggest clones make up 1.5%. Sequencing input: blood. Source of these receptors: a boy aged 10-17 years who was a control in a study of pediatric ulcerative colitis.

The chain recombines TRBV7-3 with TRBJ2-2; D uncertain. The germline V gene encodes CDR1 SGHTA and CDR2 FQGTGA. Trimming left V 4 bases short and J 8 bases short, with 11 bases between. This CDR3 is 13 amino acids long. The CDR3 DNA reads TGTGCCAGCAGCTCGCCATTCAAGGGGGAGCTGTTTTTT. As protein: CASSSPFKGELFF.

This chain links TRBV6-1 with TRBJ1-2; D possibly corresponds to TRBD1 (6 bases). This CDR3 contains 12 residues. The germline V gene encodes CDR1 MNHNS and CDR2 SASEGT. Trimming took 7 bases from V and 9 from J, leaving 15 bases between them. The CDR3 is CASTGNRVRYTF. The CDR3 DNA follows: TGTGCCAGCACCGGGAACAGGGTCCGCTACACCTTC.

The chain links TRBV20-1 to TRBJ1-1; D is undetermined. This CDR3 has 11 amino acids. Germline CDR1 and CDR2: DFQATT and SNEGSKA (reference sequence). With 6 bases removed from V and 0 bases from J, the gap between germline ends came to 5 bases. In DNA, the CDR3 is TGCAGTGCAGATATGAACACTGAAGCTTTCTTT. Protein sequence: CSADMNTEAFF.

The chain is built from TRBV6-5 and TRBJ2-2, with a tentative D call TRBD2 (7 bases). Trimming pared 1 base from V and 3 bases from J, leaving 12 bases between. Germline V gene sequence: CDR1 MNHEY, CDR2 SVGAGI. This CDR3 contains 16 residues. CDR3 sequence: CASSYWEGGDTGELFF. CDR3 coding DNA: TGTGCCAGCAGTTACTGGGAGGGGGGGGACACCGGGGAGCTGTTTTTT.

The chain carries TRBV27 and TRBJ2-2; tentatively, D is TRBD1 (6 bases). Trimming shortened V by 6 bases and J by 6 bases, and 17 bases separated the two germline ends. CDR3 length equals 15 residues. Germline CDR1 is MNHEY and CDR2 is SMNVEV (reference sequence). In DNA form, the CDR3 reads TGTGCCAGCAGCCGAGACCTAGGGGGACCCGGGGAGCTGTTTTTT. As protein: CASSRDLGGPGELFF.

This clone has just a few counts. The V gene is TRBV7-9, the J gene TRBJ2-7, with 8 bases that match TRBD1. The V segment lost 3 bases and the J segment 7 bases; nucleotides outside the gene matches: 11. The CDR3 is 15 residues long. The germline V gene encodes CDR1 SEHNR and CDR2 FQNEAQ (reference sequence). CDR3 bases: TGTGCCAGCAGCTTGGCAGGGGGCTTTTTGGGGGAGCAGTACTTC. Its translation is CASSLAGGFLGEQYF. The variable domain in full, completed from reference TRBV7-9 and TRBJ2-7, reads DTGVSQNPRHKITKRGQNVTFRCDPISEHNRLYWYRQTLGQGPEFLTYFQNEAQLEKSRLLSDRFSAERPKGSFSTLEIQRTEQGDSAMYLCASSLAGGFLGEQYFGPGTRLTVT.

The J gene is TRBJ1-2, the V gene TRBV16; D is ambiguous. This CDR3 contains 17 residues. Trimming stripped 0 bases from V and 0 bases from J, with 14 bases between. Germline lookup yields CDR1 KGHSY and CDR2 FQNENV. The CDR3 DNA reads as TGTGCCAGCAGCCAATCGCTCGGCAGGCCCTCTAACTATGGCTACACCTTC. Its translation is CASSQSLGRPSNYGYTF.

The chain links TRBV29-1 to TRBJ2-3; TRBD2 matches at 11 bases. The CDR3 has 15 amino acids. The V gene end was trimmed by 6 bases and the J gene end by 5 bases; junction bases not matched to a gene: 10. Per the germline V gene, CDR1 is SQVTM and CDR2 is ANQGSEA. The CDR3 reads CSVTDSGGAKDTQYF. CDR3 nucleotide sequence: TGCAGCGTGACGGATAGCGGGGGGGCCAAAGATACGCAGTATTTT.

The CDR3 sequence: CASSQVRISGHNTPDTQYF. The CDR3 region has the DNA TGCGCCAGCAGCCAAGTAAGGATCTCGGGGCATAATACACCCGATACGCAGTATTTT. J is TRBJ2-3 and V is TRBV4-3, with D tentatively TRBD1 or TRBD2 (5 bases each). This CDR3 contains 19 residues. V was cut by 1 base and J by 6 bases, with 26 bases left in between. CDR1 LGHNA and CDR2 YSLEER come from the germline V gene.

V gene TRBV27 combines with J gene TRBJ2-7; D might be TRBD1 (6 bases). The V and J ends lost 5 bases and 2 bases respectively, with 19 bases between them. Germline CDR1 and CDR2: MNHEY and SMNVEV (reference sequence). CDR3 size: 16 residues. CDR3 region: CASSPSQGPKPYEQYF. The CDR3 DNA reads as TGTGCCAGCAGTCCGTCACAGGGACCTAAACCCTACGAGCAGTACTTC.

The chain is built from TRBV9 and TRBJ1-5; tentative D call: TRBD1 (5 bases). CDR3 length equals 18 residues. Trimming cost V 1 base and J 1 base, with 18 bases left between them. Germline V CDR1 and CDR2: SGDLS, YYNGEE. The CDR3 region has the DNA TGTGCCAGCAGCGTAATCGTGAGTGGGGCTGAGAGCAATCAGCCCCAGCATTTT. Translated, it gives CASSVIVSGAESNQPQHF.

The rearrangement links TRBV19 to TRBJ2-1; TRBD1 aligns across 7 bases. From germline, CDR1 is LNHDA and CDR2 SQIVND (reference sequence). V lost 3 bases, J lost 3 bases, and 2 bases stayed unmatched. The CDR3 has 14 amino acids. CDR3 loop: CASSIGDSYNEQFF. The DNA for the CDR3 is TGTGCCAGTAGTATTGGGGACAGCTACAATGAGCAGTTCTTC.

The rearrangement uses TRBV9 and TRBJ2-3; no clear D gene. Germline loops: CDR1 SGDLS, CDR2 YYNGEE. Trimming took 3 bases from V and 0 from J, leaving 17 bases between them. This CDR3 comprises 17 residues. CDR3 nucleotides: TGTGCCAGCAGCGCCCTATGGTCGACTGCGAGCACAGATACGCAGTATTTT. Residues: CASSALWSTASTDTQYF.

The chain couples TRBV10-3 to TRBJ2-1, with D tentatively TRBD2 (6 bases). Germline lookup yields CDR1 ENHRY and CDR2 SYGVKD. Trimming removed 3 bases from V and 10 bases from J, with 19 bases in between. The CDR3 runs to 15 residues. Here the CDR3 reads CAISDLAGRSREQFF. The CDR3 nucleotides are TGTGCCATCAGTGATTTGGCGGGGCGTAGTAGGGAGCAGTTCTTC.

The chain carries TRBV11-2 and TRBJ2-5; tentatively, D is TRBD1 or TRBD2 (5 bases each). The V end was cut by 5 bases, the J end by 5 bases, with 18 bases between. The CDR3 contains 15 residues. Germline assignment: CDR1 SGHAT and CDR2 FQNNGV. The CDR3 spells CASSPYPQGEETQYF. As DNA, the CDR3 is TGTGCCAGCAGCCCCTATCCCCAGGGAGAGGAGACCCAGTACTTC. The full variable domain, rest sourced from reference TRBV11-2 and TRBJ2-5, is EAGVAQSPRYKIIEKRQSVAFWCNPISGHATLYWYQQILGQGPKLLIQFQNNGVVDDSQLPKDRFSAERLKGVDSTLKIQPAKLEDSAVYLCASSPYPQGEETQYFGPGTRLLVL.

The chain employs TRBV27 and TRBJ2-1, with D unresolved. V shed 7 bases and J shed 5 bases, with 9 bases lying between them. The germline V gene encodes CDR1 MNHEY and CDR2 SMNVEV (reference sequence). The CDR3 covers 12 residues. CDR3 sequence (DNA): TGTGCCAGCAAGCGAGCAAACAATGAGCAGTTCTTC. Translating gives CASKRANNEQFF.

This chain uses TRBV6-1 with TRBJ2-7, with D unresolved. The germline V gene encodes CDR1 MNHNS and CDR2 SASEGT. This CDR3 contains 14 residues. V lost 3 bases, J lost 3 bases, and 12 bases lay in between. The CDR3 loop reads CASSDPFLSYEQYF. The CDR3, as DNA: TGTGCCAGCAGTGACCCGTTTTTGAGCTACGAGCAGTACTTC.